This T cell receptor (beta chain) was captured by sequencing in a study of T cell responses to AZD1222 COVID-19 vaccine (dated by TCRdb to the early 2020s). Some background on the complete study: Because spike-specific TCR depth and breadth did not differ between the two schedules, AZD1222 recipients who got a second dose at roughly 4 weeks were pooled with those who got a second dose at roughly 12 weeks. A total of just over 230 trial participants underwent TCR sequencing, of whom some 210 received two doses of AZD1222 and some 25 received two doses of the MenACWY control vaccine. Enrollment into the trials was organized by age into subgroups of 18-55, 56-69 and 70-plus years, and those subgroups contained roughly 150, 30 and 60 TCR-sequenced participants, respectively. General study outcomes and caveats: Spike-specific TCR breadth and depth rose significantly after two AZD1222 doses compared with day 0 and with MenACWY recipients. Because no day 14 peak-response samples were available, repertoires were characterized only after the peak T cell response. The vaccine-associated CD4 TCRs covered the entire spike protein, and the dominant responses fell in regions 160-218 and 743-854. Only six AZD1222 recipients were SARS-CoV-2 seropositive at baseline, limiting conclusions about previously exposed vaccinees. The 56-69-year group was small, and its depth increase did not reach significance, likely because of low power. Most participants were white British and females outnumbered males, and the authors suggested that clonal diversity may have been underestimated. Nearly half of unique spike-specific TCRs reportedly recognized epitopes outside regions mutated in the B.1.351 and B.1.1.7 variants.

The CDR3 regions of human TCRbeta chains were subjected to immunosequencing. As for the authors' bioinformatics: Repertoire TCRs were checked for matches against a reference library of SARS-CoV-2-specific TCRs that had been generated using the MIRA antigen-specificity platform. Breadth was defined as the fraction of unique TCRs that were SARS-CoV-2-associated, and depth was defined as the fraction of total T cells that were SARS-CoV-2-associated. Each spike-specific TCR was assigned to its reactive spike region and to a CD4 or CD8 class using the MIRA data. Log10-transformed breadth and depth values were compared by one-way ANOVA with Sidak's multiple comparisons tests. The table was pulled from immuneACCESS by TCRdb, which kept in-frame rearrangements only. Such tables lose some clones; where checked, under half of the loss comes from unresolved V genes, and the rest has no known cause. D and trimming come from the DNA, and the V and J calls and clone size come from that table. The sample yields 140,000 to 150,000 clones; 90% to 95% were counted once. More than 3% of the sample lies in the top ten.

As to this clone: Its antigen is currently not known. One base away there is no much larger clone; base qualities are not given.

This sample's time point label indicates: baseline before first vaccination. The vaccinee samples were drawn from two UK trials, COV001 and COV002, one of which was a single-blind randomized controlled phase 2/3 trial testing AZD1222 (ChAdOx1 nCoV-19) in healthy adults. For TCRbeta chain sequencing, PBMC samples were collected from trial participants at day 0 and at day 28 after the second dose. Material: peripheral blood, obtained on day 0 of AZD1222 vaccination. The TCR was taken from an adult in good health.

The CDR3 protein is CASSTQVWGAYNEQFF. The nucleotides read TGTGCCAGCAGCACCCAAGTATGGGGAGCCTACAATGAGCAGTTCTTC. The chain links TRBV7-8 with TRBJ2-1; TRBD2 is a possible D gene, resting on 5 matching bases. The germline V gene gives CDR1 as SGHVS and CDR2 as FQNEAQ. Its CDR3 holds 16 amino acids, cysteine through phenylalanine. The only DNA kept is the CDR3, 48 bases in frame from the first base. Relative to germline, V is 5 bases shorter and J is 2 bases shorter, with 16 bases between their ends.